The 23 T cell receptor beta chains below come from one sample, sequenced in a study of blood T cell repertoires in COVID-19. The assay was immunoSEQ multiplex PCR, and TCRdb's table has in-frame clones only and misses some. The table includes roughly 120,000 clones, around 84% detected once. What was sequenced was peripheral blood. These receptors all come from a woman in her thirties or forties with acute or convalescent COVID-19.

V gene TRBV4-1 combines with J gene TRBJ2-7, with 8 bases identical to TRBD1. The CDR3 contains 19 residues. Germline CDR1 and CDR2: MGHRA and YSYEKL. Unmatched junction bases numbered 18, after V lost 3 bases and J lost 2 bases. The CDR3 DNA is TGCGCCAGCAGCCACCGCTTCCCTCCGGGACAGGAGATCCCCTACGAGCAGTACTTC. The encoded protein is CASSHRFPPGQEIPYEQYF.

This clone has just a few counts. This sequence joins TRBV6-5 and TRBJ1-5; possible D gene TRBD1, 6 bases. There are 13 residues in the CDR3. With 6 bases removed from V and 0 bases from J, the gap between germline ends came to 6 bases. Germline V gives CDR1 MNHEY, CDR2 SVGAGI. The CDR3 DNA sequence: TGTGCCAGCAGGGGGGCTAGCAATCAGCCCCAGCATTTT. Residues: CASRGASNQPQHF.

V usage is TRBV5-1 and J usage is TRBJ1-6; no clear D gene. The CDR3 runs 17 residues. CDR1 SGHRS and CDR2 YFSETQ come from the germline V gene. The V end was cut by 5 bases, the J end by 0 bases, with 15 bases between. The CDR3 loop reads CASRTADASSYNSPLHF. The CDR3 DNA follows: TGCGCCAGCAGGACCGCCGACGCTAGCTCCTATAATTCACCCCTCCACTTT.

This clone has only one observation. The chain links TRBV6-5 to TRBJ1-5; 7 bases are a match to TRBD1. The CDR3 is made up of 14 amino acids. Trimming cost V 5 bases and J 5 bases; bases outside gene matches: 6. The germline gives CDR1 MNHEY, CDR2 SVGAGI. CDR3 residues: CASSQQGSDQPQHF. In DNA, the CDR3 is TGTGCCAGCAGTCAACAGGGGAGCGATCAGCCCCAGCATTTT.

The J gene is TRBJ1-5, the V gene TRBV5-4; the match to TRBD1 covers 8 bases. Trimming took 4 bases from V and 1 from J; bases not matched to a gene: 4. Germline V gives CDR1 SGHNT, CDR2 YYREEE (reference sequence). The CDR3 has 15 amino acids. The CDR3 is CASSLGTGSNQPQHF. The CDR3 DNA reads as TGTGCCAGCAGCCTCGGGACAGGCAGCAATCAGCCCCAGCATTTT.

This sequence joins TRBV6-1 and TRBJ2-7; 8 nucleotides line up with TRBD1. This CDR3 has 15 amino acids. Germline V CDR1 and CDR2: MNHNS, SASEGT. J gave up 0 bases and V 3 bases, and 4 bases lay outside the gene matches. CDR3 nucleotides: TGTGCCAGCAGTGATCCAGGGGGCGCCTCCTACGAGCAGTACTTC. This encodes CASSDPGGASYEQYF.

This chain connects TRBV30 to TRBJ1-2; the D is unclear. The germline CDR1 and CDR2 sequences are GTSNPN and SVGIG (reference sequence). V shed 2 bases and J shed 3 bases, with 13 bases lying between them. The length of the CDR3 is 14 residues. The CDR3 loop reads CAWSHGNQDYGYTF. CDR3 bases: TGTGCCTGGAGTCACGGAAATCAGGACTATGGCTACACCTTC.

The V and J genes are TRBV2 and TRBJ1-5, with a tentative D call TRBD1 (6 bases). CDR1 and CDR2 from the germline V gene are SNHLY and FYNNEI. The CDR3 runs 16 residues. The V end was cut by 2 bases, the J end by 7 bases, with 18 bases between. CDR3 amino acids: CASSEWGRWLSQPQHF. For the CDR3, the DNA is TGTGCCAGCAGTGAATGGGGGCGGTGGCTAAGCCAGCCCCAGCATTTT.

The rearrangement links TRBV13 to TRBJ1-2; TRBD1 matches 9 bases. CDR1 is PRHDT, CDR2 FYEKMQ, per germline (reference sequence). V lost 5 bases to trimming and J lost 7 bases; unmatched junction nucleotides: 11. CDR3 length equals 15 residues. The CDR3 here is CASSPRQGEKSGYTF. DNA of the CDR3: TGTGCCAGCAGCCCTCGACAGGGGGAAAAAAGTGGCTACACCTTC.

This clone was counted a few times. The chain joins TRBV7-2 to TRBJ2-7; D is ambiguous. Trimming left V 3 bases short and J 1 base short, with 13 bases between. This CDR3 spans 15 amino acids. Germline assignment: CDR1 SGHTA and CDR2 FQGNSA. The CDR3 region is CASSFLALPSYEQYF. In DNA form, the CDR3 reads TGTGCCAGCAGCTTTCTGGCATTACCTTCCTACGAGCAGTACTTC.

This chain connects TRBV2 to TRBJ2-2; 9 positions agree with TRBD2. The CDR3 has 17 amino acids. J lost 0 bases, V lost 2 bases, and 4 bases had no gene match. Germline loops: CDR1 SNHLY, CDR2 FYNNEI. As DNA, the CDR3 is TGTGCCAGCAGTGAAACCCTAGCGGGGACGAACACCGGGGAGCTGTTTTTT. Translation: CASSETLAGTNTGELFF.

The chain joins TRBV18 to TRBJ2-7; the match to TRBD1 covers 8 bases. This CDR3 comprises 15 residues. Looked up from germline, CDR1 is KGHSH and CDR2 is LQKENI. V gave up 3 bases and J gave up 1 base; unmatched junction bases: 5. The DNA for the CDR3 is TGTGCCAGCTCACCCGAGACAGGGGTTTCCTACGAGCAGTACTTC. Its protein is CASSPETGVSYEQYF.

This chain links TRBV9 with TRBJ2-3; 9 bases are a match to TRBD2. The germline CDR1 and CDR2 sequences are SGDLS and YYNGEE. The CDR3 sequence is 16 residues long. Losses at the gene ends were 3 bases for V and 2 bases for J; bases not matched to a gene: 7. The CDR3 loop is CASSGRSGGTTDTQYF. Here the CDR3 DNA reads TGTGCCAGCAGCGGACGTAGCGGGGGCACCACAGATACGCAGTATTTT. The full variable domain, rest sourced from reference TRBV9 and TRBJ2-3, is DSGVTQTPKHLITATGQRVTLRCSPRSGDLSVYWYQQSLDQGLQFLIQYYNGEERAKGNILERFSAQQFPDLHSELNLSSLELGDSALYFCASSGRSGGTTDTQYFGPGTRLTVL.

The chain has TRBV5-6 and TRBJ1-2; D is unresolved. Per the germline V gene, CDR1 is SGHDT and CDR2 is YYEEEE. The CDR3 is 13 residues long. V was clipped by 4 bases and J by 6 bases, with 13 bases between them. The CDR3 here is CASSGRRRNGYTF. CDR3 in DNA: TGTGCCAGCAGCGGTCGAAGGAGAAATGGCTACACCTTC. The full variable domain, with the rest looked up from reference TRBV5-6 and TRBJ1-2, is DAGVTQSPTHLIKTRGQQVTLRCSPKSGHDTVSWYQQALGQGPQFIFQYYEEEERQRGNFPDRFSGHQFPNYSSELNVNALLLGDSALYLCASSGRRRNGYTFGSGTRLTVV.

Only one count was recorded for this clone. This chain links TRBV19 with TRBJ1-5; D not certain. Trimming shortened V by 0 bases and J by 9 bases, and 9 bases separated the two germline ends. The germline CDR1 and CDR2 sequences are LNHDA and SQIVND (reference sequence). This CDR3 region has 13 residues. The CDR3 bases are TGTGCCAGTAGTATAGACGGTAGCCCGCCCCAGCATTTT. Translating gives CASSIDGSPPQHF. Supplemented by reference TRBV19 and TRBJ1-5, the full variable domain reads DGGITQSPKYLFRKEGQNVTLSCEQNLNHDAMYWYRQDPGQGLRLIYYSQIVNDFQKGDIAEGYSVSREKKESFPLTVTSAQKNPTAFYLCASSIDGSPPQHFGDGTRLSIL.

The DNA for the CDR3 is TGTGCCAGCAGTCAAGTCAGGGGAAGCAATCAGCCCCAGCATTTT. Its translation: CASSQVRGSNQPQHF. The chain employs TRBV6-1 and TRBJ1-5; D possibly corresponds to TRBD1 (6 bases). The CDR3 sequence is 15 residues long. V lost 5 bases and J lost 1, with 12 bases in between. The germline CDR1 and CDR2 sequences are MNHNS and SASEGT.

This rearrangement joins TRBV7-8 to TRBJ2-1; TRBD1 aligns across 7 bases. CDR1 SGHVS and CDR2 FQNEAQ come from the germline V gene. V was pared by 5 bases and J by 3 bases, with 10 bases of the junction left unmatched. The CDR3 loop spans 16 amino acids. The CDR3 coding sequence is TGTGCCAGCAGCACGTACTGGACAGGCGTCTACAATGAGCAGTTCTTC. Translated: CASSTYWTGVYNEQFF.

V usage is TRBV19 and J usage is TRBJ1-1; 10 nucleotides align to TRBD1. The V segment lost 5 bases and the J segment 6 bases; nucleotides outside the gene matches: 12. The CDR3 spans 16 residues. Germline values: CDR1 LNHDA, CDR2 SQIVND (reference sequence). The CDR3 reads CASSYRDRGNRAEAFF. The CDR3 nucleotides are TGTGCCAGTAGTTACCGGGACAGGGGAAACCGGGCTGAAGCTTTCTTT.

V is TRBV11-2 and J is TRBJ2-1; 8 bases line up with TRBD2. The CDR3 runs 18 residues. CDR1 is SGHAT and CDR2 is FQNNGV in the germline V gene. Losses at the gene ends were 6 bases for V and 0 bases for J; bases not matched to a gene: 13. CDR3 amino acids: CASSPTGGRGSSYNEQFF. The CDR3 nucleotides read TGTGCCAGCAGTCCTACGGGGGGGCGGGGAAGCTCCTACAATGAGCAGTTCTTC.

This chain connects TRBV7-9 to TRBJ2-7; D is uncertain. The germline V gene has CDR1 SEHNR and CDR2 FQNEAQ (reference sequence). This CDR3 has 12 amino acids. The V and J ends lost 1 base and 6 bases respectively, with 7 bases between them. CDR3 in amino acids: CASSLGRSEQYF. As DNA, the CDR3 is TGTGCCAGCAGCTTAGGCCGGAGCGAGCAGTACTTC.

J is TRBJ1-3 and V is TRBV5-4; TRBD1 agrees at 7 bases. V was pared by 4 bases and J by 0 bases, with 1 base of the junction left unmatched. The CDR3 has 14 amino acids. Germline V CDR1 and CDR2: SGHNT, YYREEE (reference sequence). In DNA, the CDR3 is TGTGCCAGCAGCAACAGGGGCTCTGGAAACACCATATATTTT. Its translation is CASSNRGSGNTIYF.

The chain links TRBV4-1 to TRBJ2-4, with D tentatively TRBD1 (6 bases). The V and J ends lost 5 bases and 4 bases respectively, with 15 bases between them. The CDR3 sequence is 15 residues long. The germline V gene has CDR1 MGHRA and CDR2 YSYEKL. CDR3 in amino acids: CASSSAGVWKNIQYF. CDR3 in DNA: TGCGCCAGCAGCTCCGCAGGGGTGTGGAAAAACATTCAGTACTTC.

This rearrangement joins TRBV3-1 (or the pseudogene TRBV3-2) to TRBJ2-7; TRBD1 is a possible D gene (6 bases). V lost 1 base and J 2 bases, leaving 15 bases between the germline ends. Germline CDR1 is LGHDT and CDR2 is YNNKEL (reference sequence). The CDR3 sequence is 16 residues long. The CDR3 DNA follows: TGTGCCAGCAGCCAAGGACCCGGGACAAACCCCTACGAGCAGTACTTC. Protein: CASSQGPGTNPYEQYF.